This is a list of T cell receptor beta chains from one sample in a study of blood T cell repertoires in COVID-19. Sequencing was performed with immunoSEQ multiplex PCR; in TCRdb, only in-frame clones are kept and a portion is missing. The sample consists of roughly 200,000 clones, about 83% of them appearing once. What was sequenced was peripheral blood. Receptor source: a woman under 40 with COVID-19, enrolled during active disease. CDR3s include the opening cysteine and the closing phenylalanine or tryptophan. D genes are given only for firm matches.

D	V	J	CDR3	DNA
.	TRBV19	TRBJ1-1	CASSPRGGPEAFF	TGTGCCAGTAGTCCGCGTGGGGGCCCTGAAGCTTTCTTT
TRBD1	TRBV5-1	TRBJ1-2	CASSLGGRQGSYGYTF	TGCGCCAGCAGCTTGGGAGGGAGACAGGGCTCATATGGCTACACCTTC
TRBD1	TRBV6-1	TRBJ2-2	CASSVGGTGYTGELFF	TGTGCCAGCAGTGTAGGGGGGACAGGCTATACCGGGGAGCTGTTTTTT
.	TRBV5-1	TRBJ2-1	CASSLGGEQFF	TGCGCCAGCAGCTTGGGCGGTGAGCAGTTCTTC
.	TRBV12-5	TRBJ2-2	CASGLARLTGELFF	TGTGCTAGTGGTTTGGCACGACTCACCGGGGAGCTGTTTTTT
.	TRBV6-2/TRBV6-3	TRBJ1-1	CASSKQGLNTEAFF	TGTGCCAGCAGTAAACAGGGTCTGAACACTGAAGCTTTCTTT
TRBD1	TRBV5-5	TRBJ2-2	CASSLAQGAGELFF	TGTGCCAGCAGCTTGGCCCAGGGGGCAGGGGAGCTGTTTTTT
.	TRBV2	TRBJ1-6	CASSDSSYNSPLHF	TGTGCCAGCAGCGACAGCTCCTATAATTCACCCCTCCACTTT
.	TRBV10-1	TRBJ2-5	CASLPGERQETQYF	TGCGCCAGCCTCCCGGGAGAGCGGCAAGAGACCCAGTACTTC
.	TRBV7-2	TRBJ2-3	CASSLEGRLTDTQYF	TGTGCCAGCAGCTTAGAGGGGAGGTTAACAGATACGCAGTATTTT
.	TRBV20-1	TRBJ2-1	CSASKLGAYNEQFF	TGCAGTGCTAGTAAACTGGGAGCCTACAATGAGCAGTTCTTC
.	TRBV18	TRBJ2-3	CASSPLSSDTQYF	TGTGCCAGCTCACCACTGAGCTCCGATACGCAGTATTTT
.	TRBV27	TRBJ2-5	CASSFSGSGLPRGETQYF	TGTGCCAGCAGTTTTAGTGGTAGCGGCCTTCCCAGGGGGGAGACCCAGTACTTC
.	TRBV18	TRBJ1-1	CASSPGLSTEAFF	TGTGCCAGCTCACCGGGACTTTCGACTGAAGCTTTCTTT
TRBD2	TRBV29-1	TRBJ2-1	CSVGVGTSGDNEQFF	TGCAGCGTGGGTGTGGGGACTAGCGGTGACAATGAGCAGTTCTTC
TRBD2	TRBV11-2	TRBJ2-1	CASSLVVTSGDYNEQFF	TGTGCCAGCAGCTTAGTGGTGACTAGCGGGGATTACAATGAGCAGTTCTTC
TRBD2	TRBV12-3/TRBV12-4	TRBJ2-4	CASRLAGQNIQYF	TGTGCCAGCAGACTAGCGGGACAAAACATTCAGTACTTC